Following are 27 T cell receptor beta chains from one sample sequenced in a study of monozygotic twins with inflammatory bowel disease. TCRdb reprocessed the 5' RACE reads and keeps a single row for each CDR3 protein, giving no DNA. This listing includes 300,000 to 350,000 distinct CDR3 sequences. The sequencing sample was made of blood. These receptors were obtained from a human donor with ulcerative colitis or Crohn's disease, or a healthy co-twin of an affected twin (not recorded which).

The V and J genes are TRBV3-1 and TRBJ2-7. Germline values: CDR1 LGHDT, CDR2 YNNKEL (reference sequence). The CDR3 length is 15 residues. The chain's CDR3 is CASSQPRWRFYEQYF.

The V call is TRBV20-1, the J call TRBJ2-1; TCRdb proposes TRBD2, but this gene call is untestable without DNA. This CDR3 has 15 amino acids. CDR1 is DFQATT, CDR2 SNEGSKA, per germline (reference sequence). The CDR3: CSATLGTSAYNEQFF.

The rearrangement uses TRBV6-6 and TRBJ2-1; TCRdb reports TRBD1, a call that lacks DNA to check it against. CDR3 length equals 13 residues. CDR1 is MNHNY and CDR2 is SVGAGI in the germline V gene (reference sequence). The CDR3 reads CASSPTGVNEQFF.

The gene calls are TRBV7-2 and TRBJ2-5. The germline V gene encodes CDR1 SGHTA and CDR2 FQGNSA. The CDR3 consists of 12 residues. The CDR3 sequence is CASSRVKETQYF.

The chain carries TRBV5-1 and TRBJ2-7; without DNA, the TCRdb call of TRBD2 cannot be checked. Germline V gene sequence: CDR1 SGHRS, CDR2 YFSETQ. This CDR3 has 15 residues. CDR3 residues: CASSLRVVSPNEQYF.

J is TRBJ2-3 and V is TRBV5-4; TCRdb selects TRBD2, and the lack of DNA leaves this call unchecked. CDR1 is SGHNT and CDR2 is YYREEE in the germline V gene (reference sequence). CDR3 length: 13 residues. The CDR3 loop reads CASSSTDPATQYF.

The rearrangement joins TRBV4-1 to TRBJ1-6. CDR3 length: 17 residues. Germline CDR1 and CDR2: MGHRA and YSYEKL. The CDR3 sequence: CASSQAVSDSYNSPLHF.

The CDR3 is CASSIGGRRDQPQHF. The chain joins TRBV19 to TRBJ1-5; TCRdb's D call of TRBD1 is untestable without DNA. CDR3 length: 15 amino acids. CDR1 and CDR2 (germline): LNHDA, SQIVND (reference sequence).

This chain links TRBV6-1 with TRBJ1-6. The CDR3 sequence is 16 residues long. Germline lookup yields CDR1 MNHNS and CDR2 SASEGT. The CDR3 here is CASSEAVSGVNSPLHF.

The chain recombines TRBV15 with TRBJ2-4. Germline V gene sequence: CDR1 LNHNV, CDR2 YYDKDF (reference sequence). This CDR3 spans 16 amino acids. The CDR3 sequence is CATSRVNGLAKNIQYF.

The chain joins TRBV20-1 to TRBJ2-7. CDR3 length: 14 residues. Germline loops: CDR1 DFQATT, CDR2 SNEGSKA (reference sequence). CDR3 residues: CSARDYSDPYEQYF.

This sequence joins TRBV7-8 and TRBJ2-2; the TRBD2 assignment by TCRdb is unverifiable without DNA. The germline V gene has CDR1 SGHVS and CDR2 FQNEAQ. The CDR3 is made up of 17 amino acids. The CDR3 here is CASSLRRRGRGTGELFF.

The rearrangement uses TRBV7-9 and TRBJ2-2; TCRdb names TRBD1, which stays unverified in the absence of DNA. Germline CDR1 reads SEHNR; CDR2 reads FQNEAQ (reference sequence). The CDR3 runs 13 residues. The CDR3 sequence is CASSPSGPGELFF.

The chain links TRBV7-9 to TRBJ2-7; TCRdb's D call, TRBD1, is unchecked because there is no DNA. This CDR3 contains 15 residues. Per the germline V gene, CDR1 is SEHNR and CDR2 is FQNEAQ (reference sequence). CDR3 residues: CASSLVSDWDYEQYF.

The J gene is TRBJ2-5, the V gene TRBV10-3; TCRdb designates TRBD1, a call that cannot be tested without DNA. This CDR3 has 15 amino acids. Germline lookup yields CDR1 ENHRY and CDR2 SYGVKD. This CDR3 reads CAISESQRGAETQYF.

The chain is built from TRBV14 and TRBJ2-5. This CDR3 has 14 residues. Germline V CDR1 and CDR2: SGHDN, FVKESK. The CDR3: CASSQESGLGTQYF.

The V and J genes are TRBV6-5 and TRBJ2-7. Per germline, CDR1 MNHEY and CDR2 SVGAGI. CDR3 size: 14 residues. The CDR3 protein is CASSYSGGPYEQYF.

This chain uses TRBV6-1 with TRBJ2-4. CDR1 and CDR2 from the germline V gene are MNHNS and SASEGT. The CDR3 has 14 amino acids. The CDR3 region is CASGLAGAKNIQYF.

This chain connects TRBV12-3 or TRBV12-4 to TRBJ2-1; with no DNA, the TCRdb D assignment of TRBD1 cannot be verified. The CDR3 extends over 15 amino acids. The CDR3 spells CASSSPQGHLNEQFF.

The chain has TRBV18 and TRBJ2-1. Germline V gives CDR1 KGHSH, CDR2 LQKENI. CDR3 length equals 13 residues. CDR3 region: CASSPNGWNEQFF.

The chain joins TRBV11-2 to TRBJ2-4. CDR3 length: 13 residues. The germline V gene encodes CDR1 SGHAT and CDR2 FQNNGV. CDR3 in amino acids: CASSLGLKNIQYF.

The rearrangement uses TRBV5-5 and TRBJ1-1. Germline CDR1 is SGHKS and CDR2 is YYEKEE (reference sequence). CDR3 size: 15 residues. This chain's CDR3 is CASSPMGSSNTEAFF.

The chain is built from TRBV10-3 and TRBJ1-1. The CDR3 runs 14 residues. In germline, CDR1 is ENHRY, CDR2 SYGVKD. CDR3 protein: CAISESGMNTEAFF.

V gene TRBV3-1 combines with J gene TRBJ2-7; TCRdb gives TRBD1 as the D gene, but with no DNA this cannot be confirmed. This CDR3 contains 13 residues. Germline V lookup: CDR1 LGHDT, CDR2 YNNKEL (reference sequence). The chain's CDR3 is CASTIGGGRKQYF.

The rearrangement joins TRBV28 to TRBJ1-2. CDR3 length equals 11 residues. Germline CDR1 MDHEN, CDR2 SYDVKM. This chain's CDR3 is CASSRLYGYTF.

The J gene is TRBJ1-2, the V gene TRBV7-9; the TCRdb D gene call, TRBD1, has no DNA to confirm it. The CDR3 length is 14 residues. CDR1 SEHNR and CDR2 FQNEAQ come from the germline V gene (reference sequence). CDR3 sequence: CASRLGQGAQGYTF.

The chain carries TRBV28 and TRBJ2-7; TCRdb names TRBD1, which stays unverified in the absence of DNA. Germline lookup yields CDR1 MDHEN and CDR2 SYDVKM. The CDR3 covers 14 residues. The CDR3 loop is CASTPGQGLYEQYF.